The 25 T cell receptor beta chains presented below share a single source sample, sequenced in a study of T cell responses to AZD1222 COVID-19 vaccine. The protocol was immunoSEQ multiplex PCR, while the TCRdb copy is restricted to in-frame clones and leaves out a portion. This table holds some 150,000 clones, 90% to 95% found once. The specimen comprised peripheral blood, sampled on day 0 of AZD1222 vaccination. All receptors come from an adult in good health.

This chain links TRBV7-3 with TRBJ1-1; 7 nucleotides match TRBD1. CDR1 is SGHTA, CDR2 FQGTGA, per germline. V shed 4 bases and J 2 bases; nucleotides not matched to a gene: 7. This CDR3 region has 15 residues. The CDR3 is CASSSPQGVNTEAFF. In nucleotides, the CDR3 is TGTGCCAGCAGCTCGCCCCAGGGGGTTAACACTGAAGCTTTCTTT. The complete variable domain, with remaining parts taken from reference TRBV7-3 and TRBJ1-1, reads GAGVSQTPSNKVTEKGKYVELRCDPISGHTALYWYRQSLGQGPEFLIYFQGTGAADDSGLPNDRFFAVRPEGSVSTLKIQRTERGDSAVYLCASSSPQGVNTEAFFGQGTRLTVV.

The chain employs TRBV9 and TRBJ2-2; TRBD2 matches at 8 bases. CDR1 is SGDLS, CDR2 YYNGEE, per germline. CDR3 length: 17 amino acids. Trimming cost V 0 bases and J 3 bases; bases outside gene matches: 7. CDR3 amino acids: CASSVAGERGYTGELFF. CDR3 bases: TGTGCCAGCAGCGTAGCTGGCGAGCGGGGGTACACCGGGGAGCTGTTTTTT.

The genes are TRBV28 and TRBJ1-2; D uncertain. The germline V gene has CDR1 MDHEN and CDR2 SYDVKM. The V end was cut by 3 bases, the J end by 4 bases, with 9 bases between. This CDR3 comprises 13 residues. CDR3 DNA sequence: TGTGCCAGCAGTTTGGCTCCGGGCTATGGCTACACCTTC. Residues: CASSLAPGYGYTF.

The chain joins TRBV7-8 to TRBJ1-4; D is ambiguous. This CDR3 contains 17 residues. Germline V gives CDR1 SGHVS, CDR2 FQNEAQ. Trimming removed 5 bases at V and 3 bases at J, with 19 bases between. CDR3 residues: CASSPILRLTANEKLFF. CDR3 coding DNA: TGTGCCAGCAGCCCAATTCTAAGGCTTACGGCTAATGAAAAACTGTTTTTT.

The genes are TRBV6-2 or TRBV6-3 and TRBJ2-7; maybe TRBD2 (5 bases). CDR1 is MNHEY and CDR2 is SVGEGT in the germline V gene. Trimming pared 7 bases from V and 0 bases from J, leaving 16 bases between. CDR3 length: 15 residues. DNA for the CDR3: TGTGCCAGCAACCCTAGCCTATCTTCCTCCTACGAGCAGTACTTC. This sequence encodes CASNPSLSSSYEQYF.

The rearrangement uses TRBV4-3 and TRBJ1-1; D gene unclear. The CDR3 covers 12 residues. V was cut by 1 base and J by 8 bases, with 8 bases left in between. Germline V gene sequence: CDR1 LGHNA, CDR2 YSLEER. The CDR3 spells CASSQGIGEAFF. CDR3 sequence (DNA): TGCGCCAGCAGCCAAGGTATCGGGGAAGCTTTCTTT.

This sequence joins TRBV11-3 and TRBJ2-1; unclear D gene. There are 14 residues in the CDR3. V shed 2 bases and J shed 8 bases, with 13 bases lying between them. The germline V gene has CDR1 SGHNT and CDR2 YENEEA. The CDR3 is CASSLYERPDEQFF. The CDR3 bases are TGTGCCAGCAGCTTATATGAGCGTCCGGATGAGCAGTTCTTC.

The CDR3 spells CASSLGGGLAASSYEQYF. The CDR3 DNA is TGCGCCAGCAGCTTGGGAGGTGGACTAGCGGCAAGCTCCTACGAGCAGTACTTC. This chain links TRBV5-1 with TRBJ2-7, with TRBD2 matching over 10 bases. V was clipped by 0 bases and J by 0 bases; unmatched bases: 9. This CDR3 comprises 18 residues. Germline CDR1 and CDR2: SGHRS and YFSETQ. Filled out from reference TRBV5-1 and TRBJ2-7, the complete variable domain reads KAGVTQTPRYLIKTRGQQVTLSCSPISGHRSVSWYQQTPGQGLQFLFEYFSETQRNKGNFPGRFSGRQFSNSRSEMNVSTLELGDSALYLCASSLGGGLAASSYEQYFGPGTRLTVT.

The chain carries TRBV15 and TRBJ1-5; D is undetermined. This CDR3 region has 15 residues. The V gene lost 4 bases and the J gene lost 3 bases, with 13 bases spanning the gap. Germline assignment: CDR1 LNHNV and CDR2 YYDKDF (reference sequence). The CDR3 is CATSIVGLNNQPQHF. The CDR3 nucleotides are TGTGCCACCAGCATCGTAGGGCTTAACAATCAGCCCCAGCATTTT.

This sequence joins TRBV10-2 and TRBJ1-4; no clear D. V lost 2 bases to trimming and J lost 5 bases, with 15 bases between them. The CDR3 spans 16 residues. CDR1 is WSHSY, CDR2 SAAADI, per germline. CDR3 protein: CASSEAVGSLNEKLFF. The DNA of the CDR3 is TGCGCCAGCAGTGAGGCCGTTGGGTCGCTAAATGAAAAACTGTTTTTT.

The chain links TRBV7-9 to TRBJ1-4; D is ambiguous. V was pared by 3 bases and J by 1 base, with 12 bases between. Germline V gene data show CDR1 as SEHNR and CDR2 as FQNEAQ (reference sequence). This CDR3 region has 16 residues. The CDR3 DNA is TGTGCCAGCAGCTTGCGGGGAGGAGAAACTAATGAAAAACTGTTTTTT. This encodes CASSLRGGETNEKLFF.

The V gene is TRBV6-5, the J gene TRBJ1-5; D unclear. The CDR3 is 13 residues long. Per the germline V gene, CDR1 is MNHEY and CDR2 is SVGAGI. Trimming removed 3 bases from V and 4 bases from J, with 7 bases in between. Here the CDR3 reads CASSYRGNQPQHF. CDR3 nucleotides: TGTGCCAGCAGTTATCGAGGGAATCAGCCCCAGCATTTT.

This clone was found a few times. This chain links TRBV28 with TRBJ2-7; 10 bases are shared with TRBD2. This CDR3 contains 14 residues. Germline V gene data show CDR1 as MDHEN and CDR2 as SYDVKM. With 4 bases clipped from V and 4 bases from J, the junction kept 4 bases outside the gene matches. DNA of the CDR3: TGTGCCAGCAGTTCCCTAGCGGGAGTTTACGAGCAGTACTTC. Translation gives CASSSLAGVYEQYF.

J is TRBJ2-1 and V is TRBV10-3; the match to TRBD2 covers 10 bases. Germline CDR1 and CDR2: ENHRY and SYGVKD. The CDR3 is 16 residues long. J lost 2 bases, V lost 0 bases, and 1 base had no gene match. The CDR3 DNA follows: TGTGCCATCAGTGAGTCAACTAGCGGGGCCTACAATGAGCAGTTCTTC. Translating it yields CAISESTSGAYNEQFF.

The rearrangement uses TRBV7-9 and TRBJ2-1; tentatively, D is TRBD1 or TRBD2 (6 bases each). Germline CDR1 SEHNR, CDR2 FQNEAQ (reference sequence). The length of the CDR3 is 16 residues. V was clipped by 5 bases and J by 1 base, with 15 bases between them. CDR3 in DNA: TGTGCCAGCAGCCTTGTGGGGGGCGTTTCCTACAATGAGCAGTTCTTC. Amino acid sequence: CASSLVGGVSYNEQFF.

The chain has TRBV19 and TRBJ2-1; D may be TRBD2 (6 bases). Germline assignment: CDR1 LNHDA and CDR2 SQIVND (reference sequence). The germline V and J ends were trimmed by 7 bases and 3 bases, with 16 bases remaining between them. The length of the CDR3 is 15 residues. The CDR3 coding sequence is TGTGCCAGTACCCCGGGGAGGTGGGTCTACAATGAGCAGTTCTTC. It is translated as CASTPGRWVYNEQFF.

This chain joins TRBV7-8 and TRBJ1-2; TRBD1 is a possible D gene (5 bases). CDR1 SGHVS and CDR2 FQNEAQ come from the germline V gene. Trimming removed 5 bases at V and 6 bases at J, with 19 bases between. This CDR3 comprises 15 residues. The CDR3 region has the DNA TGTGCCAGCAGCCAAACCCGGGTAGGGGTTGATGGCTACACCTTC. Translated: CASSQTRVGVDGYTF.

The J gene is TRBJ2-2, the V gene TRBV4-3; D assignment may be TRBD1 or TRBD2 (6 bases each). Germline V gives CDR1 LGHNA, CDR2 YSLEER. The V gene lost 1 base and the J gene lost 7 bases, with 13 bases spanning the gap. This CDR3 has 15 residues. The CDR3 loop reads CASSQVGGSGGELFF. The CDR3 DNA sequence: TGCGCCAGCAGCCAAGTAGGGGGGTCGGGCGGGGAGCTGTTTTTT.

This chain joins TRBV6-5 and TRBJ1-5, with TRBD1 as a possible D gene (5 bases). The V end was cut by 8 bases, the J end by 4 bases, with 12 bases between. Germline CDR1 reads MNHEY; CDR2 reads SVGAGI. The CDR3 extends over 13 amino acids. The CDR3 DNA sequence: TGTGCCAGCTCCCCGAGACAGAATCAGCCCCAGCATTTT. Protein: CASSPRQNQPQHF.

The V and J genes are TRBV11-2 and TRBJ1-1; no reliable D call. The CDR3 is 14 residues long. Germline CDR1 SGHAT, CDR2 FQNNGV. V gave up 2 bases and J gave up 3 bases, with 10 bases separating them. The CDR3 bases are TGTGCCAGCAGCTTAAGGGTGTTGGACACTGAAGCTTTCTTT. Residues: CASSLRVLDTEAFF.

This chain uses TRBV11-2 with TRBJ2-7; D possibly corresponds to TRBD2 (5 bases). V lost 0 bases and J 6 bases, leaving 15 bases between the germline ends. The CDR3 loop spans 15 amino acids. CDR1 is SGHAT and CDR2 is FQNNGV in the germline V gene. CDR3 region: CASSLDRPSSSEQYF. CDR3 in DNA: TGTGCCAGCAGCTTAGATCGACCTAGCAGCAGCGAGCAGTACTTC.

The chain combines TRBV11-3 with TRBJ2-5, with TRBD2 matching over 7 bases. The CDR3 loop spans 16 amino acids. Germline lookup yields CDR1 SGHNT and CDR2 YENEEA. J gave up 4 bases and V 2 bases, and 10 bases lay outside the gene matches. In DNA, the CDR3 is TGTGCCAGCAGCTTATCGGGGGGAGGGCCCCGAGAGACCCAGTACTTC. It encodes CASSLSGGGPRETQYF. The full variable domain, its missing parts supplied by reference TRBV11-3 and TRBJ2-5, is EAGVVQSPRYKIIEKKQPVAFWCNPISGHNTLYWYLQNLGQGPELLIRYENEEAVDDSQLPKDRFSAERLKGVDSTLKIQPAELGDSAVYLCASSLSGGGPRETQYFGPGTRLLVL.

V usage is TRBV11-2 and J usage is TRBJ2-1; the match to TRBD2 covers 12 bases. The CDR3 extends over 16 amino acids. Germline values: CDR1 SGHAT, CDR2 FQNNGV. Trimming cost V 3 bases and J 5 bases; bases outside gene matches: 5. This CDR3 is CASSFPTSGSNNEQFF. CDR3 DNA sequence: TGTGCCAGCAGCTTCCCGACTAGCGGGAGCAACAATGAGCAGTTCTTC.

The chain joins TRBV28 to TRBJ2-5, with D hard to call. The CDR3 has 12 residues. CDR1 is MDHEN and CDR2 is SYDVKM in the germline V gene. Trimming took off 3 bases at V and 7 bases at J, with 9 bases between the two ends. CDR3 loop: CASSFPKMTQYF. The CDR3 coding sequence is TGTGCCAGCAGTTTCCCCAAGATGACCCAGTACTTC.

The genes are TRBV12-3 or TRBV12-4 and TRBJ2-7; tentative D call: TRBD1 (5 bases). The CDR3 spans 13 residues. V lost 1 base and J 6 bases, leaving 10 bases between the germline ends. The CDR3 protein is CASSLGRVVEQYF. The CDR3 DNA reads TGTGCCAGCAGTTTAGGCAGGGTGGTCGAGCAGTACTTC.